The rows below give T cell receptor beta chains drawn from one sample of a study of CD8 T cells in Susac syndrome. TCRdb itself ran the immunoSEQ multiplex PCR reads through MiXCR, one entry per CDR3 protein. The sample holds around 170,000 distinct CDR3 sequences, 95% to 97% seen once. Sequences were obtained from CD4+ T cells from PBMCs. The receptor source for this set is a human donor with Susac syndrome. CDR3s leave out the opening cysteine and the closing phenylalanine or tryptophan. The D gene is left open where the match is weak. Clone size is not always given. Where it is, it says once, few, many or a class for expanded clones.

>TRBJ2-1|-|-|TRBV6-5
ASTYYNEQF
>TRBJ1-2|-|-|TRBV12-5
ASGLDNYGYT
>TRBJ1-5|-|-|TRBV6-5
ASSWEYNQPQH
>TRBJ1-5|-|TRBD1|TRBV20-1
SAGQQAGTGGWSNQPQH
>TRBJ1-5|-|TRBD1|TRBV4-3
ASSLQLLPGQGALGNQPQH
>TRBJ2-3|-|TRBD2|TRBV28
ASSPSGSADTQY
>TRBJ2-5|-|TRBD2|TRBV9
ASSVGLAGEETQY
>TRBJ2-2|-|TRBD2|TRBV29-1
SVAGGTSVTGELF
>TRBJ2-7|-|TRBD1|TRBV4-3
ASSQGGQGPYEQY
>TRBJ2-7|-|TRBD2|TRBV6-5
ASSQLSGVSYEQY
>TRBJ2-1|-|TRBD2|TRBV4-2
ASLDSGRPQSSYNEQF
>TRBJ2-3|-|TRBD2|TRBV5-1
ASRRTSGPAHPSTDTQY
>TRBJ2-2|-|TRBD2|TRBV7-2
ASSQPSGANTGELF
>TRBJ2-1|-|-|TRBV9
ASSAMGSYNEQF
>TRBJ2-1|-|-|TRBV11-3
ASSGAGNNEQF
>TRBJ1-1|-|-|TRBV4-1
ASSQGSTGRTEAF
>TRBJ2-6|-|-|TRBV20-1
SAPDRRTSGANVLT
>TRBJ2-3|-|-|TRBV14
ASSHSDTQY
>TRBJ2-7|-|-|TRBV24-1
ATSGGGPLSYEQY
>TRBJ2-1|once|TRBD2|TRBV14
ASSQELAGGLYEQF
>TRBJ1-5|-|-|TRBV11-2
ASSLENSGPQH
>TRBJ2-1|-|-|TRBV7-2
ASSLRGEYNEQF
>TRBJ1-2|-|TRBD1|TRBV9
ASSPSPDWTGSGYT
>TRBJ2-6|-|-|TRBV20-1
SASNPAPLSGANVLT
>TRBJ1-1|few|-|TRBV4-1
ASSRPGTEAF
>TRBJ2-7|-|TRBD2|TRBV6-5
ASRTSGEAYEQY
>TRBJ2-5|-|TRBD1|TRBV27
ASRRVDRGVQETQY
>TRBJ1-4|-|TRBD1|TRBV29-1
SVATGANEKLF
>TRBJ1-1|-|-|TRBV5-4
ASSPAKNTEAF
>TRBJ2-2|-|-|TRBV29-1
SGGGRNTGELF
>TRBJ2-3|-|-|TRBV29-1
SVGGGSSTDTQY
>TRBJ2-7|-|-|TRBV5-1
ASSSRPSEQY
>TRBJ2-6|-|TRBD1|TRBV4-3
ASSQVGTGATAGANVLT
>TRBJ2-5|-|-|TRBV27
ASSSRWADQETQY
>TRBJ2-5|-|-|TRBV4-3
ASSQQGMETQY
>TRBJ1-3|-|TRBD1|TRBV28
ASSPRGLSSGNTIY
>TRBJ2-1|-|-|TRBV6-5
ASRDGAYNEQF
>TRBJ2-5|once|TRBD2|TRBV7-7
ASSQVGGGETQY
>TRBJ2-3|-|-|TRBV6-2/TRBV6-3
ASSYSIYGDTQY
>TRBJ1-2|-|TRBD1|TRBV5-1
ASSRTGEREGYT
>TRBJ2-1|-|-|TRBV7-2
ASSSPGFGEQF
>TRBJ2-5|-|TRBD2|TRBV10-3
AIGVGLQETQY
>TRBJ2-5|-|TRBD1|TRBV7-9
ASSSSGTGVETQY
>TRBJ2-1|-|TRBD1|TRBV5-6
ASSFRGQGNEQF
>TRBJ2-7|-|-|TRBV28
ASSLQAYEQY
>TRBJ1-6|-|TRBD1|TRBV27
ASSLLDRASPLH